The clone carrying this TCR beta chain was seen a handful of times. The data are from a study of cytomegalovirus exposure and HLA in healthy donors. V shed 6 bases, J shed 6 bases, and the junction held 7 bases outside the gene matches. This CDR3 has 13 amino acids. Germline V gene data show CDR1 as MNHNS and CDR2 as SASEGT. Both 60 Vbeta primers and 13 Jbeta primers went into the PCR. Profiled with immunoSEQ multiplex PCR; TCRdb holds only in-frame clones, not every one. The table includes approximately 150,000 clones, 70% to 85% detected once. The receptor's source is a man aged 40-55 years in good health and CMV-seronegative. The chain has TRBV6-1 and TRBJ1-2; 7 nucleotides agree with TRBD1. The sample consisted of PBMCs. CDR3 in amino acids: CASSPTGLHGYTF. DNA for the CDR3: TGTGCCAGCAGCCCGACAGGGTTACATGGCTACACCTTC.